Sequencing of this TCR beta chain was carried out in a study of blood T cell repertoires in COVID-19. Study details: Some COVID-19 samples were acute and others convalescent; all came from the United States, Italy and Spain. T cells, B-cell-depleted T cells, or PBMCs provided the cDNA or gDNA that served as material.

Original handling: Estimates of nucleated cell counts were drawn from the amplification of reference gene primers. Generated by immunoSEQ multiplex PCR, the TCRdb table keeps only in-frame clones and is missing some. The V and J calls and clone size were taken over from that table, and D and trimming were inferred from the DNA. The sample has 88,000 or so clones, about 76% seen once; the top ten hold about a quarter. V lost 3 bases, J lost 7 bases, and 7 bases stayed unmatched. The CDR3 has 16 residues. Germline V CDR1 and CDR2: KGHSH, LQKENI. The sequenced sample was peripheral blood. This receptor was taken from a human donor in a cohort sampled during active COVID-19. The V call is TRBV18, the J call TRBJ1-5; 12 bases are shared with TRBD1. The CDR3 coding sequence is TGTGCCAGCTCACCTTCCGGGACAGGGGGCAGGCAGCCCCAGCATTTT. Residues: CASSPSGTGGRQPQHF.